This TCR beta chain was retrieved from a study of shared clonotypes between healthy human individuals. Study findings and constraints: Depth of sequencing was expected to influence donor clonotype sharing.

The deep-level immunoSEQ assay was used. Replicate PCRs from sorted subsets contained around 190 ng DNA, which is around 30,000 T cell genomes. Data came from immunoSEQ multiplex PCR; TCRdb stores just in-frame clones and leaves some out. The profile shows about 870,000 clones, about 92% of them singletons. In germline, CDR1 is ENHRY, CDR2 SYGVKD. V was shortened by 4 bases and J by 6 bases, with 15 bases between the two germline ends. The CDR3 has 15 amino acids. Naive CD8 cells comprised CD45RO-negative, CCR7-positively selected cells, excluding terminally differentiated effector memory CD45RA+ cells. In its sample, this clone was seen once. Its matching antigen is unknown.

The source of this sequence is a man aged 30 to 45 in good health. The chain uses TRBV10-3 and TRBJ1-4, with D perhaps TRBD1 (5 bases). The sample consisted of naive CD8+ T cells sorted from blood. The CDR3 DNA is TGTGCCATCAGTGGAGGGGACGGTGCTGATGAAAAACTGTTTTTT. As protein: CAISGGDGADEKLFF.